One TCR beta chain is described in this entry. This clonotype was found a few times. What antigen it recognizes has not been identified. No base qualities exist here, and no much larger clone lies one base off it. This sample was included in a study of immune aging and cytomegalovirus after organ transplant (dated by TCRdb to the early 2020s). In the study overall: Three-drug immunosuppression with prednisone, tacrolimus, and mycophenolate was given to all transplant recipients.

The time point label, as the study defines it: five sample-tagged time points from pre-transplant (day -1) to day 368 post-transplant, pooled. Thawed PBMC were stimulated with a CMV IE-1 overlapping peptide library for 12 hours, with no transport inhibitors added. After thawing, cells were rested overnight and were then stimulated in R10 medium with CD28/CD49d costimulation. The IE-1 peptide library was composed of 15-amino-acid peptides with overlaps of 11 amino acids. Each time point was barcoded using BD Single-Cell Multiplexing Kit Sample Tags, after which the barcoded samples were pooled and stained with oligo-conjugated anti-CD45RA plus sorting antibodies. A BD FACSAria III was used to sort CMV-responsive CD8+CD137+ and CD4+CD154+ T cells at 4-way purity. Blood samples were drawn into EDTA vacutainers and processed by Ficoll gradient within 1-24 hours. The library came from single-cell sequencing. Instrument on record: Illumina NovaSeq 6000. The BD Rhapsody Targeted mRNA and AbSeq Reagent Kit, in a microwell format, was used for cell capture and library preparation. Libraries covered TCR, sample tags, AbSeq, and targeted mRNA from the Human T-Cell Expression Panel plus custom TOX and TOX2 primers. Sequencing of the libraries was done on an Illumina NovaSeq. The original pipeline was this. The analysis covered around 10,000 cells in total, of which roughly 7,000 were CD8 T cells and approximately 4,500 were CD8 T cells with an identifiable TCR CDR3. On the Seven Bridges Genomics platform, raw data were run through the BD Rhapsody Targeted Analysis Pipeline with V(D)J processing. Quality control, Sample Tag demultiplexing with Lex-BDSMK, clone identification with VDJ Explorer, and Seurat clustering were performed in SeqGeq 1.6.0. A clone was considered non-expanded if it made up <1% of CD8 T cells, and considered a clonal expansion if it made up >2.5% of the sample. TCRdb trimmed public reads at Q25 via fastp, called clones via MiXCR and kept in-frame beta chains. Each CDR3 protein gets just one entry, which takes the most common genes and DNA from the rows behind it. These V and J calls rely on TCRdb rather than the paper's analysis. Counted in this sample were about 20,000 distinct CDR3 sequences; roughly 36% of them appeared once. The ten largest make up less than 30% of the sample.

Study-wide conclusions, independent of this receptor: CD57 was not measured in the sequencing data, so a conservative gene-based aging definition was used instead. Large clones contained a higher proportion of TEMRA cells, and the seven largest clones (approximately 1,900 cells) acquired aged and TEMRA cells while losing TCM cells. Following viremia, aged-phenotype cells rose post-transplant in clones of any size, with the rise occurring earlier in large clones (days 200-264) than in small clones.

The CDR3 starts with the cysteine, ends with the phenylalanine, and has 10 residues. The kept DNA is CDR3 alone, 30 bases in frame from the first base. CDR1 and CDR2 (SQVTM, ANQGSEA) derive from the germline V gene. The receptor comes from a female donor who had a heart transplant and CMV viremia. The rearranged chain carries TRBV29-1 and TRBJ2-5; TRBD2 aligns with 7 central bases. Specimen: CMV peptide-activated CD4+ and CD8+ T cells sorted from blood, collected at five time points, pooled. This sample's cell subset or site label indicates: sorted CD8+CD137+ and CD4+CD154+ T cells after about 11 h CMV IE-1 peptide stimulation. The DNA sequence is as follows: TGCAGTCAGGGAGGGGAGACCCAGTACTTC. It translates to CSQGGETQYF.